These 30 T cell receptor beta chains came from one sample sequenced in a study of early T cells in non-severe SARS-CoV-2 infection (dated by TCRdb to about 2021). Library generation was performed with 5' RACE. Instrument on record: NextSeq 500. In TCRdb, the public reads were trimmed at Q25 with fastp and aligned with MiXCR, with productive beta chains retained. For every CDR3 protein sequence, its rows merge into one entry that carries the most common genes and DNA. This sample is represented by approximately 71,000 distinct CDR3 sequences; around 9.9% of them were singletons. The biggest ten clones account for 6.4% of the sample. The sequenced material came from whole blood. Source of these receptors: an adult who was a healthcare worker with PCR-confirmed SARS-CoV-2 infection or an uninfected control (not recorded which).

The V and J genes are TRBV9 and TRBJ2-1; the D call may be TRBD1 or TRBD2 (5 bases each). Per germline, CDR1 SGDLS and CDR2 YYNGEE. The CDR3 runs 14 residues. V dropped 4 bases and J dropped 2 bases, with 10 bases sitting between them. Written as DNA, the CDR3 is TGTGCCAGCAGCATCGGGACCACCTACAATGAGCAGTTCTTC. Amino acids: CASSIGTTYNEQFF.

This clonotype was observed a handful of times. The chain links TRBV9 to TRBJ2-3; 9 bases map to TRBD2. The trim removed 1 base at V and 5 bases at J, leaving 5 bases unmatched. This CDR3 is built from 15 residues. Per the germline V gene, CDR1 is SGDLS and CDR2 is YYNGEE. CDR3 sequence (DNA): TGTGCCAGCAGCGTACTTGGCGGGAGGGTAGATACGCAGTATTTT. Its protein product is CASSVLGGRVDTQYF.

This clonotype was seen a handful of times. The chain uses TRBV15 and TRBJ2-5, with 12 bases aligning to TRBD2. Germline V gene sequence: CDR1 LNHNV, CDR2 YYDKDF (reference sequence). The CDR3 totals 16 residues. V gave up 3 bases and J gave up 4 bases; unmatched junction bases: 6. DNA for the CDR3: TGTGCCACCAGCAGGGGAGGACTAGCGGGACTAGAGACCCAGTACTTC. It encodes CATSRGGLAGLETQYF.

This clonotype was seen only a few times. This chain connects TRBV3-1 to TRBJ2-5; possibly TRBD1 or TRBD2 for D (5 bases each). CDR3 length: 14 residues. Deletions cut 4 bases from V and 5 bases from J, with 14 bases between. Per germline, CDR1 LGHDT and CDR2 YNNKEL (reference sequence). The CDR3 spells CASSRPGTYETQYF. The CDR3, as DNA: TGTGCCAGCAGCCGACCGGGGACGTATGAGACCCAGTACTTC.

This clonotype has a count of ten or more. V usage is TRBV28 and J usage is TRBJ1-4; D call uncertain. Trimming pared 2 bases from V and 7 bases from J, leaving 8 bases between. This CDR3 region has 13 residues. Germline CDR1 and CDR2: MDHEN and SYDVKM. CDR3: CASSLTGIEKLFF. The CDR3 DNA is TGTGCCAGCAGTTTAACGGGGATTGAAAAACTGTTTTTT.

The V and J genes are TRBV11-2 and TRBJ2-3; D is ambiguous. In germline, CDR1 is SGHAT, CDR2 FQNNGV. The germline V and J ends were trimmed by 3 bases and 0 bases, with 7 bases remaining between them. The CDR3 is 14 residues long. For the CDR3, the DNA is TGTGCCAGCAGCTTCGGCCTTAGCACAGATACGCAGTATTTT. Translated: CASSFGLSTDTQYF.

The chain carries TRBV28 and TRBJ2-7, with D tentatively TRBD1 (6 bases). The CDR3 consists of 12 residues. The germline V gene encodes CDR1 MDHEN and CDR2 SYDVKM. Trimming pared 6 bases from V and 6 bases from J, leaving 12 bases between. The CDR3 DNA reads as TGTGCCAGCAGCAATACAGGGAGCGAGCAGTACTTC. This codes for CASSNTGSEQYF.

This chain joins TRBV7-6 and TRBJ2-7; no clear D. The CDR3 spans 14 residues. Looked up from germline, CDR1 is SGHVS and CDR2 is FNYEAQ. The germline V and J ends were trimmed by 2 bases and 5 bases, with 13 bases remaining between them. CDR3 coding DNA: TGTGCCAGCAGCTTATTTGGGGTCGGTGACGAGCAGTACTTC. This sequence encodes CASSLFGVGDEQYF.

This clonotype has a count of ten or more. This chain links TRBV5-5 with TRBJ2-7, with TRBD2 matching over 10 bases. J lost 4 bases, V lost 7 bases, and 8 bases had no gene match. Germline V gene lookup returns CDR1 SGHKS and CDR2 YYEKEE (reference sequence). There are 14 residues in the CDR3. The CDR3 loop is CASQLAGVDYEQYF. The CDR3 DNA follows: TGTGCCAGCCAGCTAGCGGGAGTTGATTACGAGCAGTACTTC.

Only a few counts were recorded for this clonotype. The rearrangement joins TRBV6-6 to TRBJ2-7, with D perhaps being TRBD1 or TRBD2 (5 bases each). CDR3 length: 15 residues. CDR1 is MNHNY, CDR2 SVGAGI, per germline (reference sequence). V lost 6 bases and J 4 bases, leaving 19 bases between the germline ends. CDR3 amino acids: CASRGEKSLSYEQYF. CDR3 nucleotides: TGTGCCAGCAGGGGGGAGAAATCGTTGTCGTACGAGCAGTACTTC.

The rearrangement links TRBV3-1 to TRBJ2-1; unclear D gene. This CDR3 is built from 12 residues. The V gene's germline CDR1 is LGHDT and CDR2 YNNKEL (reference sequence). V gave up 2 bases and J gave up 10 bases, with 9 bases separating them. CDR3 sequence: CASSQTSGEQFF. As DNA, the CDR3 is TGTGCCAGCAGCCAAACGAGTGGGGAGCAGTTCTTC.

In DNA form, the CDR3 reads TGTGCCAGCAGCTTAGGCGGTAGCTCCTATAATTCACCCCTCCACTTT. It is translated as CASSLGGSSYNSPLHF. J is TRBJ1-6 and V is TRBV7-6; D uncertain. This CDR3 has 16 amino acids. V shed 1 base and J shed 0 bases, with 7 bases lying between them. Germline CDR1 is SGHVS and CDR2 is FNYEAQ.

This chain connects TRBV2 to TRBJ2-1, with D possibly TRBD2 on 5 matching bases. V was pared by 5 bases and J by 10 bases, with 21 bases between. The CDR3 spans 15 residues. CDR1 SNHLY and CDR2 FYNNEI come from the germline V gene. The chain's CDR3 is CASSRGGLEFDEQFF. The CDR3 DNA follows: TGTGCCAGCAGTAGAGGCGGGCTAGAATTCGACGAGCAGTTCTTC.

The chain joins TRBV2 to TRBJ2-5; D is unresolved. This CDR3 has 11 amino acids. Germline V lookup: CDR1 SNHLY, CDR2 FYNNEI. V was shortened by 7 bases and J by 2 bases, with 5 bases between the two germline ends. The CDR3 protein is CASNGQETQYF. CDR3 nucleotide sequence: TGTGCCAGCAACGGACAAGAGACCCAGTACTTC.

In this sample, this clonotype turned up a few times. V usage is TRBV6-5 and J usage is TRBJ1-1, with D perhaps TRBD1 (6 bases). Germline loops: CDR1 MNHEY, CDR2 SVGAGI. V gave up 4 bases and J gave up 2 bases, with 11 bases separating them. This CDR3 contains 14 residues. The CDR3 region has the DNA TGTGCCAGCAGTTCACAGGGAAGAAACACTGAAGCTTTCTTT. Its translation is CASSSQGRNTEAFF.

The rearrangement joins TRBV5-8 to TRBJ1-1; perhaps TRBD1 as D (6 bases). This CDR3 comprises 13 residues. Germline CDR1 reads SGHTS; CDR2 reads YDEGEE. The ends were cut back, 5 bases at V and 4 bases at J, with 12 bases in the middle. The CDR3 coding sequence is TGTGCCAGCAGGGGGGCTATGGTCACTGAAGCTTTCTTT. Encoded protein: CASRGAMVTEAFF.

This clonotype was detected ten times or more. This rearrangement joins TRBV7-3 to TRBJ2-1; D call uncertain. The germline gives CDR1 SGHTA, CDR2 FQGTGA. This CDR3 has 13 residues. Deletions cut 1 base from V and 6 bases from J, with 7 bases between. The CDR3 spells CASSLIVGNEQFF. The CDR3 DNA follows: TGTGCCAGCAGCTTAATAGTCGGCAATGAGCAGTTCTTC.

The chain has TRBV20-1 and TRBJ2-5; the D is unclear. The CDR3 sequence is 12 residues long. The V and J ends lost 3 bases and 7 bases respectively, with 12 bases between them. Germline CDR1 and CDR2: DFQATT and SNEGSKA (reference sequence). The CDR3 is CSASARPGTQYF. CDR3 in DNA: TGCAGTGCTAGCGCCCGACCCGGGACCCAGTACTTC.

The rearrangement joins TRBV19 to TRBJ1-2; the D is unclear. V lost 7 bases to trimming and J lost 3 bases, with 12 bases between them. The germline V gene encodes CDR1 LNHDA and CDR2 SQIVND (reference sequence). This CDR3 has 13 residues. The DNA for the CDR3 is TGTGCCAGTACCAATAAGATGGACTATGGCTACACCTTC. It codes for CASTNKMDYGYTF. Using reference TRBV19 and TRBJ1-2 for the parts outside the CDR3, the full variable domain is DGGITQSPKYLFRKEGQNVTLSCEQNLNHDAMYWYRQDPGQGLRLIYYSQIVNDFQKGDIAEGYSVSREKKESFPLTVTSAQKNPTAFYLCASTNKMDYGYTFGSGTRLTVV.

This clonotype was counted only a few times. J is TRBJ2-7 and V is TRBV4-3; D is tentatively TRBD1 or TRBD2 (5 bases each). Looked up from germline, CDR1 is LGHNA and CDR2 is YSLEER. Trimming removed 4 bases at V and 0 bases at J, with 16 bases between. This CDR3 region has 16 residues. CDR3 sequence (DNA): TGCGCCAGCAGCCCTTCCCGGGGCTCATTCTCCTACGAGCAGTACTTC. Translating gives CASSPSRGSFSYEQYF.

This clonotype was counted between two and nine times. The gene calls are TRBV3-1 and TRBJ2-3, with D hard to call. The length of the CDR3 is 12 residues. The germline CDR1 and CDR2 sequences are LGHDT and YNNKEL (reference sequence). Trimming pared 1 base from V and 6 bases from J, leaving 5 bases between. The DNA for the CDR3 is TGTGCCAGCAGCCAAGTAACGGATACGCAGTATTTT. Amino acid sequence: CASSQVTDTQYF.

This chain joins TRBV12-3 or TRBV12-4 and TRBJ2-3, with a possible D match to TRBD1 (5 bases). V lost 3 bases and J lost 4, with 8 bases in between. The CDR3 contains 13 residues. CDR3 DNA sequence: TGTGCCAGCAGTTTTCAGGGCGCAGATACGCAGTATTTT. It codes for CASSFQGADTQYF.

The CDR3 coding sequence is TGTGCCAGCAGTTTATCTGTCGGAACAGATACGCAGTATTTT. Amino acid sequence: CASSLSVGTDTQYF. The chain has TRBV27 and TRBJ2-3; D remains unclear. CDR1 MNHEY and CDR2 SMNVEV come from the germline V gene (reference sequence). CDR3 length equals 14 residues. V lost 0 bases to trimming and J lost 3 bases, with 7 bases between them.

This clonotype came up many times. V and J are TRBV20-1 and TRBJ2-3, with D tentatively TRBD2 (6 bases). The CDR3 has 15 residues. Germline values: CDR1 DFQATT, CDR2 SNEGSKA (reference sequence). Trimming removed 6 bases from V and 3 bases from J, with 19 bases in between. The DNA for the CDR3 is TGCAGTGCCCCCTATTGGAGGGATCGTACAGATACGCAGTATTTT. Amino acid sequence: CSAPYWRDRTDTQYF.

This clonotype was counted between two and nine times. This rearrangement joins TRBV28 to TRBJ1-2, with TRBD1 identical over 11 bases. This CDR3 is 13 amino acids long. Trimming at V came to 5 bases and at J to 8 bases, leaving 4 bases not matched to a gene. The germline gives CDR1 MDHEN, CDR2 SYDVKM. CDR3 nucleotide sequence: TGTGCCAGCAGTCTGGGACAGGGGGGAGGCTACACCTTC. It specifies CASSLGQGGGYTF.

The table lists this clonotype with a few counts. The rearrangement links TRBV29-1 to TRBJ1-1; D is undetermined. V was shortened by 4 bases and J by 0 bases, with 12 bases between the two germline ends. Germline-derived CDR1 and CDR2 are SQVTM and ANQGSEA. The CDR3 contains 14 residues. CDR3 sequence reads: CSVAYASMNTEAFF. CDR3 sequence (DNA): TGCAGCGTTGCTTACGCCAGCATGAACACTGAAGCTTTCTTT. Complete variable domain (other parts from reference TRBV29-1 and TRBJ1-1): SAVISQKPSRDICQRGTSLTIQCQVDSQVTMMFWYRQQPGQSLTLIATANQGSEATYESGFVIDKFPISRPNLTFSTLTVSNMSPEDSSIYLCSVAYASMNTEAFFGQGTRLTVV.

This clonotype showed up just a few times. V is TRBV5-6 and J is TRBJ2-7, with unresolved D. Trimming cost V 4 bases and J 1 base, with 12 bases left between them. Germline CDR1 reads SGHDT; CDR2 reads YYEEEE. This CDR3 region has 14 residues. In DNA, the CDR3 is TGTGCCAGCAGCCTCGTCGACACTTCCTACGAGCAGTACTTC. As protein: CASSLVDTSYEQYF.

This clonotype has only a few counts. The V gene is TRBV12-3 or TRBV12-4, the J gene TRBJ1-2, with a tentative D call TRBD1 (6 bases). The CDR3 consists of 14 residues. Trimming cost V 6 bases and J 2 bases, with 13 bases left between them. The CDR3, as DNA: TGTGCCAGCAGACAGGGAGGGGAAAACTATGGCTACACCTTC. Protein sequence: CASRQGGENYGYTF.

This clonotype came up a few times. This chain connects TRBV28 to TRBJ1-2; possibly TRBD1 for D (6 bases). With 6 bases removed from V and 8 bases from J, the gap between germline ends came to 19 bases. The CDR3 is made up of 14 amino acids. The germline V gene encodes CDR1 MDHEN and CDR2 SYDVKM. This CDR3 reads CASSTTKQGLGYTF. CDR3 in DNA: TGTGCCAGCAGCACTACCAAACAGGGTCTAGGCTACACCTTC.

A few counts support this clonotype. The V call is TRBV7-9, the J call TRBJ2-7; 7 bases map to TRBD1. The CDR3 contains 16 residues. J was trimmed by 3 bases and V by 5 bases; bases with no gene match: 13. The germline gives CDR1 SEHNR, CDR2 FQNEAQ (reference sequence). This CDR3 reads CASSTTGAGVDYEQYF. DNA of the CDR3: TGTGCCAGCAGCACTACAGGGGCAGGGGTTGACTACGAGCAGTACTTC.